These 8 T cell receptor beta chains were all obtained from the same sample, sequenced in a study of response to subunit inactivated influenza vaccine. A single record per CDR3 protein comes from TCRdb applying MiXCR to the RT-PCR reads. The sample carries around 250,000 distinct CDR3 sequences, less than 15% recorded once. The input for sequencing was non-naive T cells sorted from PBMCs, taken roughly 2 weeks before vaccination. Every receptor here comes from a man over 45 who received an inactivated influenza vaccine.

This clonotype was observed at least ten times. This chain links TRBV4-2 with TRBJ2-1; no clear D. This CDR3 comprises 13 residues. The ends were cut back, 0 bases at V and 15 bases at J, with 15 bases in the middle. Germline lookup yields CDR1 LGHNA and CDR2 YNFKEQ. CDR3 region: CASSQDPDTPGFF. CDR3 nucleotides: TGTGCCAGCAGCCAAGATCCCGACACTCCGGGGTTCTTC.

This clonotype showed up just a few times. The chain employs TRBV6-5 and TRBJ1-1; D is undetermined. CDR3 size: 16 residues. CDR1 and CDR2 (germline): MNHEY, SVGAGI. V was clipped by 0 bases and J by 4 bases, with 15 bases between them. The CDR3 DNA reads as TGTGCCAGCAGTTACTCGAGAGTCGGGGTGGCCACTGAAGCTTTCTTT. As protein: CASSYSRVGVATEAFF.

This clonotype was counted only a few times. The chain is built from TRBV6-5 and TRBJ2-1; the D gene could be TRBD1 or TRBD2 (5 bases each). Between the trimmed V and J ends, which lost 0 bases and 4 bases, there was a span of 10 bases. There are 15 residues in the CDR3. The V gene's germline CDR1 is MNHEY and CDR2 SVGAGI. CDR3 region: CASSYSGRNYNEQFF. CDR3 in DNA: TGTGCCAGCAGTTACTCGGGACGGAATTACAATGAGCAGTTCTTC.

This clonotype has more than one count but fewer than ten. The rearrangement links TRBV9 to TRBJ2-3, with 9 bases fitting TRBD2. Germline lookup yields CDR1 SGDLS and CDR2 YYNGEE. V dropped 3 bases and J dropped 4; count of bases not matched to a gene: 12. This CDR3 is 17 amino acids long. CDR3: CASSARFFSGGADTQYF. CDR3 coding DNA: TGTGCCAGCAGCGCCCGGTTTTTTAGCGGGGGTGCAGATACGCAGTATTTT.

The V call is TRBV12-3 or TRBV12-4, the J call TRBJ2-3; 7 bases are shared with TRBD1. V was clipped by 8 bases and J by 7 bases; unmatched bases: 18. The CDR3 is 16 amino acids. The CDR3 DNA reads TGTGCCAGCGTAAACGACCCGGGACAGATACGTAATACGCAGTATTTT. Translation: CASVNDPGQIRNTQYF.

The table lists this clonotype with a few counts. The chain is built from TRBV4-3 and TRBJ2-5, with D uncertain. V dropped 4 bases and J dropped 2 bases, with 8 bases sitting between them. In germline, CDR1 is LGHNA, CDR2 YSLEER. This CDR3 has 13 residues. CDR3 region: CASSPTGQETQYF. The CDR3, as DNA: TGCGCCAGCAGCCCCACTGGTCAAGAGACCCAGTACTTC.

This rearrangement joins TRBV25-1 to TRBJ2-3; 12 bases align to TRBD2. The CDR3 has 17 amino acids. CDR1 and CDR2 (germline): MGHDK, SYGVNS. V dropped 4 bases and J dropped 0; count of bases not matched to a gene: 5. The CDR3 sequence: CASSGLAGGPSTDTQYF. CDR3 nucleotides: TGTGCCAGCAGTGGCCTAGCGGGAGGGCCCAGCACAGATACGCAGTATTTT.

Concerning this clonotype: One base away lies a much larger clone, so this may be a sequencing read error. The conserved phenylalanine or tryptophan is not found at the CDR3 terminus, so this likely reflects a read error. The chain couples TRBV28 to TRBJ2-1; 10 positions match TRBD2. The V gene's germline CDR1 is MDHEN and CDR2 SYDVKM. V trimming: 6 bases; J trimming: 6 bases; junction bases outside the gene matches: 8. The CDR3 is 15 residues long. CDR3 bases: TGTGCCAGCAGACCCGGAATAGCGGGAGGCAATGAGCAGTTCTAC. This gives the protein CASRPGIAGGNEQFY.